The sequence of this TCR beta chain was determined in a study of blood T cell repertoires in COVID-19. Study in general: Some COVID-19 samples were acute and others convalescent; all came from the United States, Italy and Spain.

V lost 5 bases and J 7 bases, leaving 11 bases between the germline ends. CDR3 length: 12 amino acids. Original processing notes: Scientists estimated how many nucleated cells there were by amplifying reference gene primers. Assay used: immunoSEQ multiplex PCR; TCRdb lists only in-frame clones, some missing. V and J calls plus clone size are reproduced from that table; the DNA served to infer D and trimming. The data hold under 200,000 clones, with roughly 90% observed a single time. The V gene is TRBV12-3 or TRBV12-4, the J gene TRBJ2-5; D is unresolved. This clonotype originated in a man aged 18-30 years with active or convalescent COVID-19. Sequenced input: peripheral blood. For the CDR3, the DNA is TGTGCCAGCAGTGGTTTCCCCGGGACCCAGTACTTC. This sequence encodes CASSGFPGTQYF.